This T cell receptor (beta chain) was recorded in a study of cytomegalovirus exposure and HLA in healthy donors (dated by TCRdb to the late 2010s). About the full investigation: According to an earlier analysis of a few hundred of the donors, about 170 million T cells yielded 120 million or so unique TCR beta sequences and 276 Gb of sequence data. An early release covering 550 to 700 HLA-typed donors comprised 300 to 350 gigabases of sequencing data and tens of millions of unique TCR sequences. The genetic ancestry cluster associated with self-reported Caucasian donors included around four fifths of the roughly 410 genotyped donors. The aim of the study was to test whether cataloging public T cell receptors could identify signatures of past pathogen exposure. The study used immunosequencing to profile the T cell repertoires of several hundred subjects and linked those repertoires to cytomegalovirus serostatus. In addition to the first cohort of roughly 670 subjects, a separate validation cohort of under 150 different subjects was used. High-throughput TCR immunosequencing, statistical association of individual TCRs with disease status, and machine learning were combined to predict cytomegalovirus infection status. In a later analysis, previously published TCR beta repertoires from roughly 710 donors were re-analyzed and high-resolution HLA genotyping was added so that TCR occurrence patterns could be studied. Rather than drawing on any new phenotypic data, the later analysis identified candidate immune exposures from TCR beta sequences and the way those sequences occurred across donors. An earlier analysis of approximately 500 of the donors applied high-throughput TCR beta sequencing to assess whether each TCR beta V gene segment acted as functional or pseudogenic. Donor age, sex, ethnicity and CMV serostatus were collected together with the repertoire data. A later genetic analysis used genome-wide SNP genotypes for about three fifths of the 666 donors, treating that subset as a discovery cohort. Every repertoire in the discovery cohort had been generated on one and the same sequencing platform. HLA typing included class I and class II loci at four-digit resolution. Typing coverage varied by locus: about 629-640 donors for A, B, C, DRB1 and DQB1; approximately 500 for DQA1; more than 600 for DPA1; approximately 470 for DPB1. Because of strong linkage in the cohort, roughly five DR-DQ haplotypes were treated as single units for association and clustering. Among about 360 genotyped donors of the cohort, an average of approximately 250,000 unique TCR beta nucleotide sequences were sequenced per donor, 15% to 20% of them non-productive.

Clipping removes 6 bases from V and 6 bases from J, with 10 as the unmatched junction base count. CDR1 SEHNR and CDR2 FQNEAQ are derived from the germline V gene (reference sequence). Spanning cysteine to phenylalanine, the CDR3 consists of 15 amino acids. Only the CDR3 DNA is retained, 45 bases long and in frame from the first base. The cohort comprised fewer than 700 healthy bone marrow donors. Cohort members were all nominally healthy when sampled, although unrecorded immune exposures were likely present. The donor was CMV seropositive and belonged to the group of 250 to 350 seropositive cohort members. A peripheral blood sample was collected from each donor, and TCR beta sequencing was performed on peripheral blood mononuclear cells. Genomic DNA was extracted from the blood cell samples with the Qiagen DNeasy Blood Extraction Kit. Libraries were made using the immunoSEQ multiplex PCR assay. The multiplex PCR relied on a mix of 60 forward primers for TCR Vbeta segments and 13 reverse primers for TCR Jbeta segments. A multiplex PCR assay on genomic DNA amplified the CDR3 region of rearranged TCR beta genes. On the Illumina HiSeq System, the amplified TCR beta libraries were sequenced as 87-base-pair reads. On the authors' methods: A later analysis counted some 80 million unique TCR beta chains across the 666 repertoires, and around 12 million of these chains were shared by at least two donors. A nearest-neighbor algorithm error-corrected the raw reads and collapsed the reads into unique sequences, merging closely related sequences to remove PCR and sequencing errors. V, D and J gene segments were assigned by aligning CDR3 sequences to IMGT reference sequences. For a sequence to be retained, at least a six-nucleotide match to both a V gene segment and a J gene segment was required. Rearrangements were called productive when the CDR3 lacked stop codons and stayed in frame with V and J; all others were non-productive. Following IMGT convention, CDR3 was defined as the stretch from the second conserved V-encoded cysteine up to the conserved J-encoded phenylalanine. Sequences without an unambiguous match to a single V gene segment were excluded from the earlier analysis of about 600 of the donors. An earlier analysis of fewer than 750 of the donors classified V segments as functional when productive rearrangements were above 56.7% and as segregating when the standard deviation between donors was above 5%. To diagnose cytomegalovirus status from the catalog of TCR beta chain sequences, a statistical classification framework was built. A later analysis assigned V and J genes by comparing TCR nucleotide sequences with IMGT/GENE-DB human TR gene sequences. In a later analysis, CDR3 sequences and most-parsimonious VDJ recombination scenarios were assigned using the TCRdist pipeline. In a later analysis, each TCR beta chain was defined by its CDR3 amino acid sequence together with its V-gene family, and reads without a unique V-gene family were excluded. In a later analysis, 450 to 600 highly shared, low-generation-probability nucleotide sequences were removed to address suspected cross-contamination and a sequencing artifact. For each public chain, a later analysis derived a clonal expansion index from normalized ranks of inferred template counts within each repertoire. A later analysis computed generation probabilities with a VDJ recombination model fitted to out-of-frame rearrangements, and checked the results against IGoR. In a later analysis, hypergeometric tests were used to score TCR-TCR, TCR-HLA and TCR-CMV co-occurrence, with a repertoire-size bias correction applied to TCR pairs. False discovery rates were estimated in a later analysis by permuting HLA or CMV assignments 20 times. In a later analysis, co-occurring TCRs were grouped using DBSCAN, with TCRdist sequence similarity added in when clustering inside HLA-allele-positive subsets. Repertoires with fewer than 30,000 or more than 120,000 public chains were left out of co-occurrence clustering, as were four to six repertoires with anomalous nucleotide sharing. The source is immuneACCESS, and TCRdb retained only in-frame sequences with V and J called. Part of the clones is not carried over; for the studies checked, unresolved V genes explain less than half of this, and the remainder is unexplained. V, J and clone size are taken as reported in that table, and D and trimming were inferred from the DNA itself. This sample has around 71,000 clones in its table, and roughly 70% of those were observed once. The top ten clonotypes cover around 13% of the sample.

As for this clone: The specificity of this receptor is unknown. Base qualities are missing; no much larger clone stands one base away.

What the authors observed across the whole study: An earlier analysis of around 600 of the donors showed that most TCR beta V segments appeared in productive rearrangements either about 87% or about 30% of the time, which broadly matched IMGT annotations. A group of highly shared sequence variants was considered likely to be a technical artifact of the sequencing pipeline. Assigning TCR associations to individual alleles was difficult when HLA alleles, especially DR and DQ, strongly co-occurred. Only TCR beta chains were sequenced in this cohort, and the absence of alpha or paired-chain data limited detectable features. V-gene and J-gene trimming of TCR beta chains was associated with a missense DCLRE1C variant in a later genetic analysis, and the association was replicated in an independent cohort. The classifier was reported to diagnose cytomegalovirus status with high specificity and sensitivity in both the original and validation cohorts. According to the authors, the approach could potentially be generalized to other disease states and immunological phenotypes. Correlated functional status among segregating V segments might reflect linkage disequilibrium, but an unknown experimental factor could not be ruled out. Because counts were too low, approximately 18 rarely observed V segments, including chromosome 9 orphons, were excluded from the earlier analysis of 587 of the donors. Presence/absence analyses assumed roughly uniform sequencing depth across donors, an assumption that may not hold. Three of the identified cytomegalovirus-associated TCR beta chains were confirmed in vitro to be specific for cytomegalovirus antigens. Compared with the approximately 600-donor mean, donors in an Asian-associated ancestry cluster had fewer N-insertions in productive TCRs, according to a later genetic analysis. In the study, approximately 160 TCR beta chains were listed as associated with cytomegalovirus. Immune exposure information for the cohort was limited to CMV serostatus. A further reported finding was that TCR beta sequences accurately predicted the HLA-A and HLA-B alleles for most subjects in the first cohort. Several of the top co-occurrence clusters appeared to be linked to parvovirus B19, influenza, CMV and Epstein-Barr virus, according to a later analysis. Because HLA typing was missing for some donors at each locus, association tests included only the typed subset. Most TCR sequences were observed very rarely across donors, whereas some public TCRs were present in many individuals. According to a later analysis, most CMV-associated TCR beta chains appeared to be HLA-restricted, and the HLA associations seemed to be driven largely by CMV exposure. According to a later analysis, TCR association rates differed among HLA loci, with DRB1 alleles showing the most associated TCRs and HLA-C alleles showing the fewest. At a false discovery rate of 0.05, a later analysis linked around 15,000 TCR beta sequences to specific HLA alleles. Because the 87-base-pair reads could not distinguish some IMGT-functional V segments, including TRBV6-2 and TRBV6-3, those segments were excluded. In a later analysis, HLA-associated TCR beta chains showed more clonal expansion and lower generation probabilities than non-associated chains that were equally common.

The sequencing input was PBMCs. The sequence came from a male donor in good health and CMV-seropositive. The chain is encoded by TRBV7-9 joined to TRBJ2-2, with TRBD1 identical over 7 junction bases. Here is the DNA: TGTGCCAGCAGACCTCAAGGGGGCGTCGCCGGGGAGCTGTTTTTT. This translates into CASRPQGGVAGELFF.